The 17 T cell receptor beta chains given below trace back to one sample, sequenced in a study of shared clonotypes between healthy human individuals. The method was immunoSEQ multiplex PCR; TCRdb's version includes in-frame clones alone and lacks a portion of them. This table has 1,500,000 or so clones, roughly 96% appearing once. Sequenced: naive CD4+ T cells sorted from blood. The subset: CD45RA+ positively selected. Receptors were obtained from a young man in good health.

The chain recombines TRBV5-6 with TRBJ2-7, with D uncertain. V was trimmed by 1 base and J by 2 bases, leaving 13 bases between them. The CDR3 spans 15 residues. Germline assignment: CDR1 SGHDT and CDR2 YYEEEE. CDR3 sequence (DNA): TGTGCCAGCAGCTTGTACCCCCAGGTGCCCTACGAGCAGTACTTC. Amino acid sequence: CASSLYPQVPYEQYF.

This CDR3 is CASSLGGTSTDTQYF. As DNA, the CDR3 is TGTGCCAGCAGTTTAGGTGGGACTAGCACAGATACGCAGTATTTT. V and J are TRBV28 and TRBJ2-3; D is possibly TRBD2 (6 bases). The CDR3 is 15 amino acids. Germline CDR1 MDHEN, CDR2 SYDVKM. Deletions cut 2 bases from V and 0 bases from J, with 9 bases between.

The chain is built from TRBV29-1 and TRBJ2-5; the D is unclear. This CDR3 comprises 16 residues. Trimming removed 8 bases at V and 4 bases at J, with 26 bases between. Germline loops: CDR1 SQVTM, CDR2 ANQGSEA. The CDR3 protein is CSLLGIPGDVVETQYF. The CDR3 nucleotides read TGCAGCCTTCTTGGCATTCCTGGCGACGTTGTAGAGACCCAGTACTTC.

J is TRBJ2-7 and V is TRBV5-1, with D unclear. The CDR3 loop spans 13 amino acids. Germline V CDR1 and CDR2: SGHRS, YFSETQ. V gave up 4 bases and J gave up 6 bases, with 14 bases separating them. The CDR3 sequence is CASSVDHSGEQYF. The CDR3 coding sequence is TGCGCCAGCAGCGTGGACCACAGTGGCGAGCAGTACTTC.

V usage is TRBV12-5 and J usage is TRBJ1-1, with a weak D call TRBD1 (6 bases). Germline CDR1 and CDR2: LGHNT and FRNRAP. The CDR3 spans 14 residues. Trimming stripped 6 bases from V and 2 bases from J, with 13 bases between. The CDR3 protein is CASGRGGTNTEAFF. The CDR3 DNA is TGTGCTAGTGGGCGAGGGGGGACAAACACTGAAGCTTTCTTT. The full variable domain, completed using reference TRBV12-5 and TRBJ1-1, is DARVTQTPRHKVTEMGQEVTMRCQPILGHNTVFWYRQTMMQGLELLAYFRNRAPLDDSGMPKDRFSAEMPDATLATLKIQPSEPRDSAVYFCASGRGGTNTEAFFGQGTRLTVV.

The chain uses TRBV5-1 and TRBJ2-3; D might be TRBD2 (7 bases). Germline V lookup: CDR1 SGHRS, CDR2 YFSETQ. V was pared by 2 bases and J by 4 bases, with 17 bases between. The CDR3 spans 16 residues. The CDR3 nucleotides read TGCGCCAGCAGCTTTGGTGGGGGGGCGCAGGCAGATACGCAGTATTTT. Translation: CASSFGGGAQADTQYF.

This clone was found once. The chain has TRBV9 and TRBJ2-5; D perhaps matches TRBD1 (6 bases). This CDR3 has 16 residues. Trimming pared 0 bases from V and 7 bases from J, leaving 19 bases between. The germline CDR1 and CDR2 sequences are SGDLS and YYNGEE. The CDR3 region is CASSVESLGARGTQYF. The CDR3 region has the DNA TGTGCCAGCAGCGTAGAAAGCCTGGGGGCCAGGGGGACCCAGTACTTC.

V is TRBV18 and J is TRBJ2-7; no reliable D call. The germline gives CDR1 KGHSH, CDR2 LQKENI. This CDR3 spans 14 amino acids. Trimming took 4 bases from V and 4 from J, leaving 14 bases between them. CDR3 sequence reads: CASSLVHRVYEQYF. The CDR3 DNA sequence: TGTGCCAGCTCACTGGTTCATAGGGTGTACGAGCAGTACTTC.

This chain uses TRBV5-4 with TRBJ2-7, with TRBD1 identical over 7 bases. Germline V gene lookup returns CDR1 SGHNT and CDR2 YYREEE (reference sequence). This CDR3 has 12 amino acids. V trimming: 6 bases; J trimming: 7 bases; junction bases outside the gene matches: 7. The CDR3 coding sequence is TGTGCCAGCAATAGGGGGCCGGGTGAGCAGTACTTC. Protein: CASNRGPGEQYF.

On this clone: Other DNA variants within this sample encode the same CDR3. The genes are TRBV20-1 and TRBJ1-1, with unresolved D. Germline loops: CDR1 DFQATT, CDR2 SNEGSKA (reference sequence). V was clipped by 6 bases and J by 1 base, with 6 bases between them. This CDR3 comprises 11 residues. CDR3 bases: TGCAGTGCCCGAAGGAACACTGAAGCTTTCTTT. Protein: CSARRNTEAFF.

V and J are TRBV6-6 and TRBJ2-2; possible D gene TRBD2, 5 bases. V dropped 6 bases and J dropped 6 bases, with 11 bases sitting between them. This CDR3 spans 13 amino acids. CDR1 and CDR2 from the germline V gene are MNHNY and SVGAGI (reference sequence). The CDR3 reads CASRNWESGELFF. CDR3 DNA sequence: TGTGCCAGCAGGAATTGGGAGTCCGGGGAGCTGTTTTTT.

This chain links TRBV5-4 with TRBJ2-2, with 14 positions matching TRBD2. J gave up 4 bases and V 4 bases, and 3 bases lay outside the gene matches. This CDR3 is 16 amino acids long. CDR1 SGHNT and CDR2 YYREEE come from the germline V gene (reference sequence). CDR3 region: CASSTGLAGATGELFF. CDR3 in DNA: TGTGCCAGCAGCACGGGACTAGCGGGGGCCACCGGGGAGCTGTTTTTT.

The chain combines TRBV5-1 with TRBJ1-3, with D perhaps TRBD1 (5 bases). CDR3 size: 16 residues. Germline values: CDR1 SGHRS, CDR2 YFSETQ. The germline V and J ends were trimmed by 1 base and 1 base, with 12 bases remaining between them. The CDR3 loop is CASSLLLQESGNTIYF. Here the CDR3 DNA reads TGCGCCAGCAGCTTGTTATTACAGGAGTCTGGAAACACCATATATTTT.

The DNA of the CDR3 is TGCGCCAGCAGTGAATCCGGGACAGGGCGAAGGGGCACCGGGGAGCTGTTTTTT. Translated, it gives CASSESGTGRRGTGELFF. The chain uses TRBV10-2 and TRBJ2-2; TRBD1 agrees at 9 bases. Looked up from germline, CDR1 is WSHSY and CDR2 is SAAADI. Trimming took 3 bases from V and 4 from J; bases not matched to a gene: 12. The CDR3 runs 18 residues.

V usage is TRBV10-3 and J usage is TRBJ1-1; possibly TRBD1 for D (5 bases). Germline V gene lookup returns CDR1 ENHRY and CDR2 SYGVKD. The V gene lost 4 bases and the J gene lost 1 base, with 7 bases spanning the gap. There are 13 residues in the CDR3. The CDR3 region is CAISGRGNTEAFF. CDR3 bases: TGTGCCATCAGTGGGAGGGGGAACACTGAAGCTTTCTTT.

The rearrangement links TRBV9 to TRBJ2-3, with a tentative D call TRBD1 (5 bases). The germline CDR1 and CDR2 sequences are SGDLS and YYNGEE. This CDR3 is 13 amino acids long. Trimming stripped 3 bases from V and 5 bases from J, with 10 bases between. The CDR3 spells CASSEWGRDTQYF. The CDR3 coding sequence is TGTGCCAGCAGCGAATGGGGCAGAGATACGCAGTATTTT. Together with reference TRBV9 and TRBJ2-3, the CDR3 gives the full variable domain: DSGVTQTPKHLITATGQRVTLRCSPRSGDLSVYWYQQSLDQGLQFLIQYYNGEERAKGNILERFSAQQFPDLHSELNLSSLELGDSALYFCASSEWGRDTQYFGPGTRLTVL.

The CDR3 here is CASSRTGPGREKLFF. For the CDR3, the DNA is TGTGCCAGCTCACGGACAGGTCCCGGACGAGAAAAACTGTTTTTT. The rearrangement uses TRBV18 and TRBJ1-4, with TRBD1 matching 7 bases. The CDR3 is 15 residues long. Germline loops: CDR1 KGHSH, CDR2 LQKENI. V was clipped by 4 bases and J by 8 bases; unmatched bases: 10.